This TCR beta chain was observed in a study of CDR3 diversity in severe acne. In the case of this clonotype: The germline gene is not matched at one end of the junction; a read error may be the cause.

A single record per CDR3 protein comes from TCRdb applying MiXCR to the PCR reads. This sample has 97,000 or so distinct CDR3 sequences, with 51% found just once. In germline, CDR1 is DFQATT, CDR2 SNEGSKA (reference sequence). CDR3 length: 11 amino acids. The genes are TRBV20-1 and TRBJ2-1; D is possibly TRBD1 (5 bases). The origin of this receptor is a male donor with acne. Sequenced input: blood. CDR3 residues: CSARQYNKQFF. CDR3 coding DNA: TGCAGCGCGAGACAGTACAATAAGCAGTTCTTC.